This T cell receptor beta chain was observed in a study of cytomegalovirus exposure and HLA in healthy donors. For this clone: Its cognate antigen is unknown.

Whole-study results and caveats: Researchers reported in a later analysis that common viral pathogens appeared linked to several top clusters.

V was cut by 0 bases and J by 2 bases, with 9 bases left in between. The CDR3 totals 14 residues. Germline CDR1 and CDR2: SGHRS and YFSETQ. Both 60 Vbeta primers and 13 Jbeta primers went into the PCR. Profiled with immunoSEQ multiplex PCR; TCRdb holds only in-frame clones, not every one. The sample consists of over 100,000 clones, about 79% of them appearing once. The chain recombines TRBV5-1 with TRBJ2-7; the D is unclear. Sequencing was done on a sample of PBMCs. This TCR was recovered from a man aged 60 to 69 in good health and CMV-seropositive. This CDR3 reads CASSLVSATYEQYF. Here the CDR3 DNA reads TGCGCCAGCAGCTTGGTATCAGCGACCTACGAGCAGTACTTC.